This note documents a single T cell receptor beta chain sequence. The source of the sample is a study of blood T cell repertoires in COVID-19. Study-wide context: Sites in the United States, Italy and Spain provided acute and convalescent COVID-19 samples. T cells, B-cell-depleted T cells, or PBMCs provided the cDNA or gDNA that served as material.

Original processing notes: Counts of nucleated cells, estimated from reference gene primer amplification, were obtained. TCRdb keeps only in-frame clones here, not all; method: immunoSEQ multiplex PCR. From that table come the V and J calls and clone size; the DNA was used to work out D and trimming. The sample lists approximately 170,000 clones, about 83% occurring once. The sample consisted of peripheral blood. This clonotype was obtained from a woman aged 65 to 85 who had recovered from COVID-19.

The CDR3 sequence is CASTRDREATEAFF. The DNA for the CDR3 is TGCGCCAGCACCCGGGACAGGGAGGCCACTGAAGCTTTCTTT. The V gene is TRBV10-1, the J gene TRBJ1-1; 9 nucleotides align to TRBD1. Germline loops: CDR1 WNHNN, CDR2 SYGVQD (reference sequence). This CDR3 contains 14 residues. Germline trimming cut 7 bases from V and 4 bases from J; bases unmatched to any gene: 7.